This T cell receptor beta chain was sequenced for a study of T cells in Graves' hyperthyroidism and ophthalmopathy. Notes on the study in general: Stable hyperthyroidism and ophthalmopathy were separated using 13 V-J signatures. The majority of expanded thyroid clonotypes above 0.001 also appeared in blood. Before onset, by a median of around six months, the model predicted ophthalmopathy.

On this clonotype: The target antigen is unknown. Since a much larger clone is just one base distant, this may be a read error.

Looked up from germline, CDR1 is SGHVS and CDR2 is FQNEAQ. There are 15 residues in the CDR3. Using over 8.5 ml of fresh peripheral blood, PBMCs were prepared. RNA transcripts served as the template for amplifying TCR beta CDR3 regions. When the TCR CDR3 underwent first-round RT-PCR, the HTBI primer set was used. Via MiXCR, TCRdb re-called the multiplex PCR reads, giving one row per CDR3 protein. The sample gives 300,000 to 450,000 distinct CDR3 sequences, roughly 15% of which show up once; 15% to 20% is in the top ten. The genes are TRBV7-8 and TRBJ2-7, with D uncertain. The TCR originated in a woman younger than 45 with Graves' ophthalmopathy. The sequenced sample consisted of blood. CDR3 nucleotides: TGTGTCAGCAACCCTCCTCGAGTTTACCTCTACGAGCAGTACTTC. As protein: CVSNPPRVYLYEQYF.